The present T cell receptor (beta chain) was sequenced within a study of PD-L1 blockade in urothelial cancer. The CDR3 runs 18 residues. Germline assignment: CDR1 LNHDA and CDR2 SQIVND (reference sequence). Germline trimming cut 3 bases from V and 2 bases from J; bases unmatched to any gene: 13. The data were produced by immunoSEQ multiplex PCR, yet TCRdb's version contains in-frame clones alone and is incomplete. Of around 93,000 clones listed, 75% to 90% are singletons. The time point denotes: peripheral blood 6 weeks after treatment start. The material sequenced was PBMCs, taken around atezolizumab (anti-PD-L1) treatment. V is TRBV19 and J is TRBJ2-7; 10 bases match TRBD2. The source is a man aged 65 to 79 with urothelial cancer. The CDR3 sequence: CASSMRPPLAGNPYEQYF. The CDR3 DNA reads TGTGCCAGTAGTATGAGGCCCCCACTAGCGGGGAACCCCTACGAGCAGTACTTC.